This T cell receptor (beta chain) derives from a study of OX40 agonist ivuxolimab in advanced cancers. Study details: The dose of intravenous ivuxolimab that patients received every 2 weeks ranged from 0.01 to 10 mg/kg.

Worth noting for this clone: Antigen unknown.

Germline lookup yields CDR1 SGHTA and CDR2 FQGNSA. This CDR3 is 16 amino acids long. Trimming removed 1 base at V and 0 bases at J, with 10 bases between. Notes on the study in general: Averaging showed that CD8+ T cells had more expanded clones than CD4+ did. Also present in some nonresponders was a low level of normalized T-cell clonal expansion.

This table comes from immunoSEQ multiplex PCR, and its TCRdb copy is limited to in-frame clones, with some not included. The repertoire holds 50,000 to 70,000 clones, with 75% to 95% as singletons. This receptor was obtained from an adult with an advanced solid tumor such as melanoma, head and neck, liver or kidney cancer. J is TRBJ2-4 and V is TRBV7-2, with D uncertain. The sample consisted of CD4+ or CD8+ T cells sorted from blood, taken in a trial of the OX40 agonist ivuxolimab. The CDR3 sequence: CASSLVAGLAKNIQYF. The DNA for the CDR3 is TGTGCCAGCAGCTTAGTCGCTGGGTTAGCCAAAAACATTCAGTACTTC.